The clone carrying this TCR beta chain was picked up many times. This sample was taken from a study of T cells after yellow fever vaccination. TCRdb re-called the 5' RACE reads through MiXCR, storing one row per CDR3 protein. The sample contains roughly 63,000 distinct CDR3 sequences, 6.5% to 8% of which appear only once. This CDR3 spans 14 amino acids. CDR1 is SQVTM and CDR2 is ANQGSEA in the germline V gene. V lost 4 bases and J lost 5; bases outside the gene matches: 8. The J gene is TRBJ2-3, the V gene TRBV29-1; 8 nucleotides align to TRBD2. This material consisted of CD8+ T cells sorted from PBMCs, taken 15 days after the yellow fever booster vaccination. The source of this sequence is a young man who received the YFV17D yellow fever vaccine. The chain's CDR3 is CSVALAGGKDTQYF. The CDR3 coding sequence is TGCAGCGTTGCTCTGGCGGGAGGAAAAGATACGCAGTATTTT.